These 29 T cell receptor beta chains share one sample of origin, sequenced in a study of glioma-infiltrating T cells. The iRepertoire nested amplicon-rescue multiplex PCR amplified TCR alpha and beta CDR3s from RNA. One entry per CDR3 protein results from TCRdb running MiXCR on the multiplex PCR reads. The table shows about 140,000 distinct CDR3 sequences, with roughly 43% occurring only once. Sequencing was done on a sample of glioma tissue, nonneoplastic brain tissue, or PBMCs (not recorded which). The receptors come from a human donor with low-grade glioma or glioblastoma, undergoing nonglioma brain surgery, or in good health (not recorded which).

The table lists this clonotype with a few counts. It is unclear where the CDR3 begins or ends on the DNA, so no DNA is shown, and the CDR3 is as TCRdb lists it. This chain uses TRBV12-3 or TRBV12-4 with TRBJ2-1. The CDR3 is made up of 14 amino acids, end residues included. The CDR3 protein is CASSFSSSGNEQFF.

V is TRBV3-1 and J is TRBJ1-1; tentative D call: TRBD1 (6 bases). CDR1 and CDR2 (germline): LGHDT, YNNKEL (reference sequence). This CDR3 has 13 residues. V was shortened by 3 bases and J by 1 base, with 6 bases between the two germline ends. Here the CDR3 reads CASSQGANTEAFF. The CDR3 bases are TGTGCCAGCAGCCAGGGGGCGAACACTGAAGCTTTCTTT. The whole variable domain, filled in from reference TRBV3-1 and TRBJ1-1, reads DTAVSQTPKYLVTQMGNDKSIKCEQNLGHDTMYWYKQDSKKFLKIMFSYNNKELIINETVPNRFSPKSPDKAHLNLHINSLELGDSAVYFCASSQGANTEAFFGQGTRLTVV.

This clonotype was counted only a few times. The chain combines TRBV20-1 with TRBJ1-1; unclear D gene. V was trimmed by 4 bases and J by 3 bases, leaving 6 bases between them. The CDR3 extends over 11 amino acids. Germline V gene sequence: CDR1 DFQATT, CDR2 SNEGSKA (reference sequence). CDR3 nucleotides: TGCAGTGCTACGGAGTACACTGAAGCTTTCTTT. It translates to CSATEYTEAFF.

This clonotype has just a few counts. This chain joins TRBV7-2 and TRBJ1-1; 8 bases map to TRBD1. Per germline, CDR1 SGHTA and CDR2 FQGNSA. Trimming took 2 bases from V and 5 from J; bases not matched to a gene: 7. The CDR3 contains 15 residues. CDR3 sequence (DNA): TGTGCCAGCAGCTTAATTGGACAGGGTGGGACTGAAGCTTTCTTT. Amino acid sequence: CASSLIGQGGTEAFF.

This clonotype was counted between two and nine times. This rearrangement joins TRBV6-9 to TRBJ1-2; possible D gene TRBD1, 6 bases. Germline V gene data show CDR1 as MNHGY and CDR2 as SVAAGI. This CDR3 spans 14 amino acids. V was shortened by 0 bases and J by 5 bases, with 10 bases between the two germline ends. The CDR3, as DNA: TGTGCCAGCAGTTATTCGGGGGCCGGGTATGGCTACACCTTC. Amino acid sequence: CASSYSGAGYGYTF.

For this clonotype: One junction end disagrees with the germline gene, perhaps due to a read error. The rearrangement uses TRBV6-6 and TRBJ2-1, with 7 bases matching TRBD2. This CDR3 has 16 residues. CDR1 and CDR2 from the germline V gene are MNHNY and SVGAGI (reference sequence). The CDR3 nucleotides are TGTGCCAGCAGTTACTCCAGCGGGATACTCTACAATGAGCAATTCTTC. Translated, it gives CASSYSSGILYNEQFF.

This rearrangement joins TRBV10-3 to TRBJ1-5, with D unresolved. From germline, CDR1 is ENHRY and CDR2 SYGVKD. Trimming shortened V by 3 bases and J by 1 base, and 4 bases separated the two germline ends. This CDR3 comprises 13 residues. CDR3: CAISERSNQPQHF. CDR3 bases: TGTGCCATCAGTGAACGGAGCAATCAGCCCCAGCATTTT.

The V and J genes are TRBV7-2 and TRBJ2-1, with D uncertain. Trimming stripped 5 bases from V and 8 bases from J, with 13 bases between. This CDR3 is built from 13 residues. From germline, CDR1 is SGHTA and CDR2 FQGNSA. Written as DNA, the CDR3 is TGTGCCAGCAGCCCCATTGTCCTCCATGAGCAGTTCTTC. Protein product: CASSPIVLHEQFF.

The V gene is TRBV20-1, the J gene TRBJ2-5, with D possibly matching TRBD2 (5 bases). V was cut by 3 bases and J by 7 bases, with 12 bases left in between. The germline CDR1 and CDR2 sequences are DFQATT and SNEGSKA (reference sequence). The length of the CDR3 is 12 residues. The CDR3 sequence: CSARDLAGTQYF. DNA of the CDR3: TGCAGTGCTAGGGACCTAGCTGGGACCCAGTACTTC.

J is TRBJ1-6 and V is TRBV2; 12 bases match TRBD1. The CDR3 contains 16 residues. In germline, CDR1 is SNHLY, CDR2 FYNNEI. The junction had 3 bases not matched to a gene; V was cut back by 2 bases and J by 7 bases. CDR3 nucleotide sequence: TGTGCCAGCAGTGAAATAGGGACAGGGGGCAATTCACCCCTCCACTTT. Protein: CASSEIGTGGNSPLHF.

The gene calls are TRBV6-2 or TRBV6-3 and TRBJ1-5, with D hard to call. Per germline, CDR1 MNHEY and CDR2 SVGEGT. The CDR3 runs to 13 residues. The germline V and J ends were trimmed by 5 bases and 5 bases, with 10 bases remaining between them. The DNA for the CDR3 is TGTGCCAGCAGTCTAAGGGAAGATCAGCCCCAGCATTTT. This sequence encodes CASSLREDQPQHF.

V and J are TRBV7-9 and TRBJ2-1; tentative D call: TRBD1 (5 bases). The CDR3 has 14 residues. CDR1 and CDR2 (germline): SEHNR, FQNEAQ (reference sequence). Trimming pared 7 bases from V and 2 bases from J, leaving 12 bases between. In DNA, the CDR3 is TGTGCCAGCAAAGGGGATCCCCCCTACAATGAGCAGTTCTTC. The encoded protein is CASKGDPPYNEQFF.

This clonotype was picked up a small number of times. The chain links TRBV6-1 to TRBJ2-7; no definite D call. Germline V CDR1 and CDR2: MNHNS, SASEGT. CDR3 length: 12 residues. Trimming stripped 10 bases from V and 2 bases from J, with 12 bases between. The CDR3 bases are TGTGCCACTGGAGAGGTCCCCTACGAGCAGTACTTC. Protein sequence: CATGEVPYEQYF.

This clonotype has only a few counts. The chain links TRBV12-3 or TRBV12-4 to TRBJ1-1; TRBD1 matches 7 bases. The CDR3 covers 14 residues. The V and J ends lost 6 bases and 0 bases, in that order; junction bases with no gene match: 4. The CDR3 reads CASRRGQMNTEAFF. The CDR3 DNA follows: TGTGCCAGCAGGAGGGGACAGATGAACACTGAAGCTTTCTTT.

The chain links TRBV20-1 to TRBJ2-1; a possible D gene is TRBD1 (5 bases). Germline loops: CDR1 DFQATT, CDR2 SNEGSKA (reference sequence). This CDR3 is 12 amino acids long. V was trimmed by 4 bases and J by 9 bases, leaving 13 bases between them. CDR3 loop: CSAKGSHAEQFF. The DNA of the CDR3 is TGCAGTGCTAAGGGGTCCCACGCTGAGCAGTTCTTC.

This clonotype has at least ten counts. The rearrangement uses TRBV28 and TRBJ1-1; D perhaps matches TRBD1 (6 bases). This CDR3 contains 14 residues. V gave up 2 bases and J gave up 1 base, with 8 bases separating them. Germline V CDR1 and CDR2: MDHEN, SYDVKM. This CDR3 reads CASSLGGQNTEAFF. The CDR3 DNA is TGTGCCAGCAGTTTAGGGGGACAGAACACTGAAGCTTTCTTT. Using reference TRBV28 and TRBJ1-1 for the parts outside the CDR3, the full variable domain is DVKVTQSSRYLVKRTGEKVFLECVQDMDHENMFWYRQDPGLGLRLIYFSYDVKMKEKGDIPEGYSVSREKKERFSLILESASTNQTSMYLCASSLGGQNTEAFFGQGTRLTVV.

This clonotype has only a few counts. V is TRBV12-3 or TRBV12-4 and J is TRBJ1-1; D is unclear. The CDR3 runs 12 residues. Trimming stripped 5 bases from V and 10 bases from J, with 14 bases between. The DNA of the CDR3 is TGTGCCAGCAGTCTTGGACCGATTGGAGCTTTCTTT. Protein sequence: CASSLGPIGAFF.

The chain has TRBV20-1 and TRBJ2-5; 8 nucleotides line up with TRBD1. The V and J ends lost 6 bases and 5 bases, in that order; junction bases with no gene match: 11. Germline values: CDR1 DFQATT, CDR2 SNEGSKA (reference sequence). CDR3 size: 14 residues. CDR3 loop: CSAGTRGLTETQYF. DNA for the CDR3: TGCAGTGCGGGGACCAGGGGGCTTACGGAGACCCAGTACTTC.

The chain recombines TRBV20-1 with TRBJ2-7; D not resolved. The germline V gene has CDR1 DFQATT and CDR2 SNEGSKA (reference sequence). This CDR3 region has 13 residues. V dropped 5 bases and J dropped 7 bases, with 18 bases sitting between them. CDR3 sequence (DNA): TGCAGTGCTCTAACACCTTTCCTAGGAGAGCAGTACTTC. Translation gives CSALTPFLGEQYF.

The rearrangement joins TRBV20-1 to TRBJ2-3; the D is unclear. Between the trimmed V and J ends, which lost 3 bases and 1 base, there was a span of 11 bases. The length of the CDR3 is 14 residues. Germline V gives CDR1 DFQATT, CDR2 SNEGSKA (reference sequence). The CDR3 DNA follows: TGCAGTGCTAGGATCGCAGGTGGCACAGATACGCAGTATTTT. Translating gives CSARIAGGTDTQYF.

CDR3 sequence: CASMTSGSSNEQFF. In DNA, the CDR3 is TGTGCCAGCATGACTAGCGGGAGTTCGAATGAGCAGTTCTTC. The chain couples TRBV6-1 to TRBJ2-1; 12 bases line up with TRBD2. The CDR3 is 14 residues long. V was pared by 7 bases and J by 7 bases, with 5 bases of the junction left unmatched. Germline assignment: CDR1 MNHNS and CDR2 SASEGT.

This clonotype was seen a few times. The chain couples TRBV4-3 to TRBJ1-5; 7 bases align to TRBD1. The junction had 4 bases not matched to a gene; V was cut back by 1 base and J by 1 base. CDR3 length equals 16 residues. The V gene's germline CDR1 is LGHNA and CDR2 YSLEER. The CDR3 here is CASSQATGASNQPQHF. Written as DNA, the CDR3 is TGCGCCAGCAGCCAAGCAACAGGGGCCAGCAATCAGCCCCAGCATTTT.

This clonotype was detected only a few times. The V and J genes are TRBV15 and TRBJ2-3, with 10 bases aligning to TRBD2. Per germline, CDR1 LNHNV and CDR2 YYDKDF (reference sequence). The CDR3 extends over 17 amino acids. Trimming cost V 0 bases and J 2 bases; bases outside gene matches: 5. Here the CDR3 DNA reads TGTGCCACCAGCAGAGATGCGCTAGCGGGGGCCACAGATACGCAGTATTTT. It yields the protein CATSRDALAGATDTQYF.

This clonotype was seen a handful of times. CDR3 loop: CASSQATDTQYF. As DNA, the CDR3 is TGTGCCAGCAGCCAAGCGACAGATACGCAGTATTTT. This sequence joins TRBV4-2 and TRBJ2-3; D uncertain. Germline V gene lookup returns CDR1 LGHNA and CDR2 YNFKEQ. V was trimmed by 1 base and J by 3 bases, leaving 2 bases between them. There are 12 residues in the CDR3.

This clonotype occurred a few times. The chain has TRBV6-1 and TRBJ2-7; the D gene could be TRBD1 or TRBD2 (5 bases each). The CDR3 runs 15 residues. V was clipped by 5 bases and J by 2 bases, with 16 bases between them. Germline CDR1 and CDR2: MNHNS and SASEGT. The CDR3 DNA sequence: TGTGCCAGCAGTCGCCGGGGCGAGGGGACCTACGAGCAGTACTTC. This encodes CASSRRGEGTYEQYF.

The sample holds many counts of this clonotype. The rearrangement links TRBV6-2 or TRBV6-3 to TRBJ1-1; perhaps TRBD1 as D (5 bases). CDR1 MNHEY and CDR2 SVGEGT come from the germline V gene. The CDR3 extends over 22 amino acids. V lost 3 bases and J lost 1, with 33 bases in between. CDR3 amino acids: CASSYTPFGLGPGSNSNTEAFF. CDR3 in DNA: TGTGCCAGCAGTTATACCCCTTTTGGCTTGGGGCCCGGCTCGAACTCGAACACTGAAGCTTTCTTT.

CDR3 protein: CASSYSSGQNEQYF. In DNA form, the CDR3 reads TGTGCCAGCAGTTACTCGAGTGGACAGAACGAGCAGTACTTC. The V and J genes are TRBV6-2 or TRBV6-3 and TRBJ2-7; weak D call: TRBD1 (6 bases). This CDR3 is 14 amino acids long. Deletions cut 0 bases from V and 5 bases from J, with 11 bases between. Germline V gene lookup returns CDR1 MNHEY and CDR2 SVGEGT.

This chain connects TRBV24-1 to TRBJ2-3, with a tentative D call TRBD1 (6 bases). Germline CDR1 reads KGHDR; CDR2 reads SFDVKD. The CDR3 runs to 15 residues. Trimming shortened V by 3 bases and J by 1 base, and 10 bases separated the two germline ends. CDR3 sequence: CATSDGGDGTDTQYF. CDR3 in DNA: TGTGCCACCAGTGATGGGGGCGATGGCACAGATACGCAGTATTTT.

CDR3 DNA sequence: TGTGCCAGCAGTTACATTCGGAACGAGCAGTACTTC. Encoded protein: CASSYIRNEQYF. The rearrangement uses TRBV6-2 or TRBV6-3 and TRBJ2-7; D unclear. There are 12 residues in the CDR3. V lost 2 bases and J 5 bases, leaving 7 bases between the germline ends. Per the germline V gene, CDR1 is MNHEY and CDR2 is SVGEGT.